The 6 T cell receptor beta chains given below trace back to one sample, sequenced in a study of breast tumors, draining lymph nodes, adjacent tissues. TCRdb re-called the multiplex PCR reads through MiXCR, storing one row per CDR3 protein. This table has 150,000 to 200,000 distinct CDR3 sequences, roughly a third appearing once. Breast cancer patients provided tissue from their axillary draining lymph nodes. Sequencing was done on a sample of axillary lymph node tissue. The origin of the receptors is a female donor with breast cancer. Some clones in this sample may be carry-over from other donors' samples.

The V gene is TRBV7-3, the J gene TRBJ1-4, with D possibly matching TRBD1 (5 bases). CDR1 SGHTA and CDR2 FQGTGA come from the germline V gene. The V end lost 4 bases, the J end lost 10 bases, and 10 bases lay between the germline ends. CDR3 length: 12 amino acids. The CDR3 nucleotides are TGTGCCAGCAGCTCCGGGAGGGGAAAACTGTTTTTT. Translated: CASSSGRGKLFF.

This clonotype was seen a handful of times. The V gene is TRBV28, the J gene TRBJ2-3; D tentatively reads TRBD1 or TRBD2 (6 bases each). The CDR3 is made up of 15 amino acids. CDR1 and CDR2 (germline): MDHEN, SYDVKM. The ends were cut back, 8 bases at V and 6 bases at J, with 21 bases in the middle. The CDR3 region is CASWRDTGLTDTQYF. CDR3 bases: TGTGCCAGCTGGAGGGACACCGGTCTGACGGATACGCAGTATTTT.

This clonotype was counted ten times or more. This rearrangement joins TRBV5-1 to TRBJ2-1; D may be TRBD2 (6 bases). Germline CDR1 SGHRS, CDR2 YFSETQ. The CDR3 length is 15 residues. The ends were cut back, 2 bases at V and 4 bases at J, with 13 bases in the middle. For the CDR3, the DNA is TGCGCCAGCAGCTTTGTGGGGGGTTTATACAATGAGCAGTTCTTC. It specifies CASSFVGGLYNEQFF. Variable domain in full (rest from reference TRBV5-1 and TRBJ2-1): KAGVTQTPRYLIKTRGQQVTLSCSPISGHRSVSWYQQTPGQGLQFLFEYFSETQRNKGNFPGRFSGRQFSNSRSEMNVSTLELGDSALYLCASSFVGGLYNEQFFGPGTRLTVL.

The table lists this clonotype with many counts. The V gene is TRBV9, the J gene TRBJ2-5; D perhaps matches TRBD1 (6 bases). V lost 0 bases and J lost 1, with 10 bases in between. Germline V gene sequence: CDR1 SGDLS, CDR2 YYNGEE. The CDR3 has 15 residues. The CDR3 region has the DNA TGTGCCAGCAGCGTAGAGGGGGATCCCCAAGAGACCCAGTACTTC. Encoded protein: CASSVEGDPQETQYF.

The V and J genes are TRBV20-1 and TRBJ2-5; no reliable D call. The CDR3 contains 11 residues. Looked up from germline, CDR1 is DFQATT and CDR2 is SNEGSKA (reference sequence). V lost 3 bases and J 1 base, leaving 3 bases between the germline ends. The CDR3 here is CSASGQETQYF. The CDR3 DNA reads as TGCAGTGCTAGCGGCCAAGAGACCCAGTACTTC.

This chain uses TRBV6-6 with TRBJ2-7, with D possibly TRBD2 on 5 matching bases. V lost 5 bases, J lost 0 bases, and 14 bases lay in between. Germline CDR1 is MNHNY and CDR2 is SVGAGI (reference sequence). CDR3 length: 15 amino acids. DNA for the CDR3: TGTGCCAGCAGTGCCATGCGGGCAGTCTCCTACGAGCAGTACTTC. Translating gives CASSAMRAVSYEQYF.